A selection of T cell receptor beta chains follows, all from one sample in a study of T cell responses to AZD1222 COVID-19 vaccine. The method was immunoSEQ multiplex PCR; TCRdb's version includes in-frame clones alone and lacks a portion of them. The table has approximately 90,000 clones, 90% seen once. The sequenced sample was peripheral blood, obtained on day 0 of AZD1222 vaccination. The source of these receptors is an adult in good health. The CDR3 runs from the conserved cysteine through the conserved F or W. The order of the fields is J gene, V gene, CDR3 protein.

J gene: TRBJ1-2; V gene: TRBV3-1/TRBV3-2; CDR3 protein: CASSKTGVDYGYTF
J gene: TRBJ1-3; V gene: TRBV30; CDR3 protein: CAWSVLRSGNTIYF
J gene: TRBJ2-5; V gene: TRBV11-2; CDR3 protein: CASSLWGLGETQYF
J gene: TRBJ1-3; V gene: TRBV7-2; CDR3 protein: CASSLAQGSRPGNTIYF
J gene: TRBJ2-7; V gene: TRBV4-1; CDR3 protein: CASSQGHGSSYEQYF
J gene: TRBJ2-5; V gene: TRBV7-2; CDR3 protein: CATTGGEQETQYF
J gene: TRBJ1-4; V gene: TRBV3-1/TRBV3-2; CDR3 protein: CASSPRGGSNEKLFF
J gene: TRBJ2-2; V gene: TRBV7-9; CDR3 protein: CASGYSGANTGELFF
J gene: TRBJ1-1; V gene: TRBV6-5; CDR3 protein: CASSRSGNTEAFF
J gene: TRBJ1-1; V gene: TRBV5-1; CDR3 protein: CASSLAGGGSTEAFF
J gene: TRBJ2-3; V gene: TRBV6-2/TRBV6-3; CDR3 protein: CASSYLTGGTDTQYF
J gene: TRBJ2-2; V gene: TRBV7-9; CDR3 protein: CASSLVTVGELFF
J gene: TRBJ2-2; V gene: TRBV4-3; CDR3 protein: CASSQFPGLGLTGELFF
J gene: TRBJ2-1; V gene: TRBV5-6; CDR3 protein: CASSFSLVSSYNEQFF
J gene: TRBJ2-1; V gene: TRBV7-9; CDR3 protein: CASSLGPSGGAKNEQFF
J gene: TRBJ1-5; V gene: TRBV5-8; CDR3 protein: CASSTGTGGIQPQHF
J gene: TRBJ2-3; V gene: TRBV5-1; CDR3 protein: CASSLQDNTDTQYF
J gene: TRBJ2-4; V gene: TRBV6-6; CDR3 protein: CASSRNLPGAGGDIQYF
J gene: TRBJ1-2; V gene: TRBV4-1; CDR3 protein: CASSQAGTGSGYTF
J gene: TRBJ2-7; V gene: TRBV27; CDR3 protein: CASSLGQGRYEQYF
J gene: TRBJ1-5; V gene: TRBV7-9; CDR3 protein: CASSPGSGTINQPQHF
J gene: TRBJ1-6; V gene: TRBV7-6; CDR3 protein: CASSPIPGTNSPLHF
J gene: TRBJ2-2; V gene: TRBV2; CDR3 protein: CASQTLAGATGELFF
J gene: TRBJ2-7; V gene: TRBV7-8; CDR3 protein: CASSLVGTGHYEQYF
J gene: TRBJ2-5; V gene: TRBV5-4; CDR3 protein: CASSPRSSGGKETQYF
J gene: TRBJ1-2; V gene: TRBV12-5; CDR3 protein: CASGDQGGVYGYTF
J gene: TRBJ2-6; V gene: TRBV5-5; CDR3 protein: CASTIPGVPGANVLTF
J gene: TRBJ1-2; V gene: TRBV3-1/TRBV3-2; CDR3 protein: CASSQDHTGLLNYGYTF
J gene: TRBJ2-5; V gene: TRBV5-4; CDR3 protein: CASSLGGGAETQYF